Listed below are T cell receptor beta chains from one sample, sequenced in a study of identical twins. TCRdb called the 5' RACE reads again in MiXCR, with one record for every CDR3 protein. The table includes 690,000 or so distinct CDR3 sequences, approximately 9% detected once. These data also formed part of another study, on yellow fever vaccine responses in identical twins.

What was sequenced was PBMCs. These receptors were obtained from a woman under 30 in good health. CDR3s include the opening cysteine and the closing phenylalanine or tryptophan.

v_gene,CDR3aa
TRBV10-1,CASSDPSSPYNEQFF
TRBV10-2,CASSESSLAGGLSYNEQFF
TRBV15,CATSRPFGIGGQPQHF
TRBV6-2/TRBV6-3,CASSYSTGQRNTGELFF
TRBV5-5,CASSVGTGYEQYF
TRBV10-3,CAINGQNTGELFF
TRBV6-1,CASDSQGAQSTTYSYEQYF
TRBV4-2,CASSQEGKVERGEQYF
TRBV7-3,CASTEGGPAGELFF
TRBV3-1,CASLSASHWGSNEQFF
TRBV4-3,CASSQAREGAYEQYF
TRBV24-1,CATSEGQTKYEQFF
TRBV29-1,CSALAGGVETQYF
TRBV29-1,CSVEGSGGTQYF
TRBV29-1,CSVTTGLREQYF
TRBV5-6,CASSPTLYPTGDTQYF
TRBV18,CASSRARGTDTQYF
TRBV7-2,CASSFVGADTQYF
TRBV6-5,CASSYQQGVNEKMFF
TRBV12-3/TRBV12-4,CASSSGSPYEQYF
TRBV12-3/TRBV12-4,CASSFKNEQFF
TRBV7-6,CASSPGGRVMNTGELFF
TRBV27,CASSSPQGNQPQHF
TRBV12-3/TRBV12-4,CASSIALLNTEAFF
TRBV12-3/TRBV12-4,CASSLRDRGGTEAFF
TRBV12-3/TRBV12-4,CASSYTFKNTGELFF
TRBV27,CASTSGGAKNIQYF
TRBV5-4,CASSDRRQSTYEQYF
TRBV28,CASSSRVVNSPLHF
TRBV5-4,CASSPTSTRNNEQFF
TRBV25-1,CASSGWTSGLNTGELFF
TRBV15,CATSRDLFGGAYYEQYF
TRBV27,CASSLGFRLNEQFF
TRBV5-8,CASSPGQWNTGELFF
TRBV7-9,CASSLEARRYGYTF
TRBV20-1,CSAREPGTSDYEQYF
TRBV12-3/TRBV12-4,CASSPSGSSSYEQYF
TRBV29-1,CSVGGLGSPYEQYF
TRBV11-2,CASSQLLAGGGNEQFF
TRBV15,CATSGETDRVDASTDTQYF
TRBV28,CASIQTSGGARETQYF
TRBV3-1,CASSQVMTDYRGQETQYF
TRBV6-2/TRBV6-3,CASSYVGNGYTF
TRBV5-5,CASSFGLAEYEQYF
TRBV6-1,CASGLFRGYEQYF
TRBV13,CASTGTSDNEQYF
TRBV20-1,CSARAGGRPYEQYF
TRBV29-1,CSVVDSTHQPQHF
TRBV14,CASSRKTGDCEQYF
TRBV27,CASSFGGLPDTQYF
TRBV7-8,CASSFGDGNYGYTF
TRBV24-1,CATSEIQGAPDTQYF
TRBV5-6,CASSLAGQGLTTAYEQYF
TRBV7-9,CASSFLGQGYTGELFF
TRBV25-1,CASSGSGTRAYNEQFF
TRBV7-2,CASSRFQGAVAEAFF
TRBV7-6,CASRGSEFGYTF